The present T cell receptor (beta chain) was sequenced within a study of chemoradiotherapy in HPV16-positive cancers. Looking at the study overall: Functional T-cell assays on a couple of HPV16-positive patients' cells defined candidate HPV-specific clones and common TCR motifs.

Over chemoradiotherapy, repertoires were sampled more than once. Here immunoSEQ multiplex PCR was the method, and the copy in TCRdb shows in-frame clones only, minus some. The sample lists fewer than 13,000 clones; approximately 83% were seen once. Study results and limitations: Non-HPV-specific T cells did not expand in tumors during treatment, whereas candidate HPV-specific clones and E7-related motifs did. For HPV16-positive patients, expanding HPV-responsive T cells associated with longer recurrence-free survival.

Per germline, CDR1 LNHDA and CDR2 SQIVND (reference sequence). The ends were cut back, 3 bases at V and 0 bases at J, with 6 bases in the middle. CDR3 size: 15 residues. This clone was recorded a few times. What it recognizes is unknown. This receptor was taken from a human donor with HPV-associated anogenital cancer. The material was blood, obtained from a patient who underwent chemoradiotherapy. The chain has TRBV19 and TRBJ2-6; perhaps TRBD1 as D (5 bases). CDR3: CASSITGSGANVLTF. The CDR3 DNA sequence: TGTGCCAGTAGTATTACAGGCTCTGGGGCCAACGTCCTGACTTTC.